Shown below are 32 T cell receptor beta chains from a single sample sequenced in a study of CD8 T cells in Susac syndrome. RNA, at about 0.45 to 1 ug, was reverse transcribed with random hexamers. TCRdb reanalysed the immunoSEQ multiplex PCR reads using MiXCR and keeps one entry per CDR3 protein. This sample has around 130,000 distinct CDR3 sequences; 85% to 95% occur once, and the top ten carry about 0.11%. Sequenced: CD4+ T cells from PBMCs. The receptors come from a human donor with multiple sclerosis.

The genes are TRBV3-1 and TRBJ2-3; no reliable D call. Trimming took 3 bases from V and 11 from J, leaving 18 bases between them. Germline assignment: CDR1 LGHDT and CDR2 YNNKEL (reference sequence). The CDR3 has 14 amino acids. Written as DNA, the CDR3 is TGTGCCAGCAGCCAGAGGCCGTCCTGGCTCGGGCAGTATTTT. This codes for CASSQRPSWLGQYF.

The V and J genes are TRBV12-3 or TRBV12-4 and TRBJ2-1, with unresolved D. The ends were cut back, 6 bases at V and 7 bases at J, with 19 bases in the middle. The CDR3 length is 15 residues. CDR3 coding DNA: TGTGCCAGCAGCATTACCGGGCACCCCGGGAATGAGCAGTTCTTC. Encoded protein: CASSITGHPGNEQFF.

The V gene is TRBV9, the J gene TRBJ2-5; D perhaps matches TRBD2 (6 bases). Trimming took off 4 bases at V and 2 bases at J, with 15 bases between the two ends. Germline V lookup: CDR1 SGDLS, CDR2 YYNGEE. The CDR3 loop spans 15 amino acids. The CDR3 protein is CASSLDGEVQETQYF. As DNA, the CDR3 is TGTGCCAGCAGCCTAGACGGGGAGGTACAAGAGACCCAGTACTTC.

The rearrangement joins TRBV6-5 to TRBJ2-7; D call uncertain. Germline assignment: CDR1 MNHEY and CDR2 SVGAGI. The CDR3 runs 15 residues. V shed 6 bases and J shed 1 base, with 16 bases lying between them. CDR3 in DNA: TGTGCCAGCAGACTCCGACGGGTGGATTCCTACGAGCAGTACTTC. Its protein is CASRLRRVDSYEQYF.

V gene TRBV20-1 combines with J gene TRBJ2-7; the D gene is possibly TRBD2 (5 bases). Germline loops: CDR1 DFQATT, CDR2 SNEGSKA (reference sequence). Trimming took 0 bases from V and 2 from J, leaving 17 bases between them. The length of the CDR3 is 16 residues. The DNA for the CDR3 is TGCAGTGCTAGAGATAAGGGAGCTTGGGATGCCTACGAGCAGTACTTC. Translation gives CSARDKGAWDAYEQYF.

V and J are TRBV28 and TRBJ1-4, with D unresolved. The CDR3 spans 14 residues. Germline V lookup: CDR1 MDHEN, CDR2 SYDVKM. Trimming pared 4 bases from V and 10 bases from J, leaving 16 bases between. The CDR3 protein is CASSSKRIFGKLFF. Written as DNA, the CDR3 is TGTGCCAGCAGTTCCAAACGGATTTTCGGAAAACTGTTTTTT.

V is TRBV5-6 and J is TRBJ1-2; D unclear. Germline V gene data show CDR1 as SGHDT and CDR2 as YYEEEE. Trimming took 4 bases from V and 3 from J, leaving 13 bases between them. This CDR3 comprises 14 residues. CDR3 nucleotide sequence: TGTGCCAGCAGCCACCCAACAGACTACTATGGCTACACCTTC. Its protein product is CASSHPTDYYGYTF.

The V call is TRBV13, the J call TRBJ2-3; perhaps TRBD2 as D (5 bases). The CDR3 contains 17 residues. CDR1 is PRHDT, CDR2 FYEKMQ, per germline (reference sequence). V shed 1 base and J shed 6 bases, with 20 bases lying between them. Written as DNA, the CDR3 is TGTGCCAGCAGCTTAGACCTCCGGGAAACACACACGGATACGCAGTATTTT. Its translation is CASSLDLRETHTDTQYF.

The CDR3 region has the DNA TGTGCTAGTGGGCCCGACGGGCCCTACGAGCAGTACTTC. This translates into CASGPDGPYEQYF. The chain is built from TRBV12-5 and TRBJ2-7; D unclear. The CDR3 extends over 13 amino acids. The germline V gene has CDR1 LGHNT and CDR2 FRNRAP. Trimming removed 6 bases at V and 2 bases at J, with 11 bases between.

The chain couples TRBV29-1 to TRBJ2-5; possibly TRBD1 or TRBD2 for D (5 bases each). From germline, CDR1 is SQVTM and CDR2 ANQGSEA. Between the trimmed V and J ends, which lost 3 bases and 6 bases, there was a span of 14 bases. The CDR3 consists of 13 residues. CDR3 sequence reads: CSVESWGMKTQYF. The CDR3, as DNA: TGCAGCGTTGAGTCATGGGGGATGAAGACCCAGTACTTC.

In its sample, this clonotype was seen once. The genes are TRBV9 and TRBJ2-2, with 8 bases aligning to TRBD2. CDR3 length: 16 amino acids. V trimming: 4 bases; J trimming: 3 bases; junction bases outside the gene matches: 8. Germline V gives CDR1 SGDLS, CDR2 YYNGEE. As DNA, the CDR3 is TGTGCCAGCAGCTCAACTAGCGGAGACTACACCGGGGAGCTGTTTTTT. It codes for CASSSTSGDYTGELFF.

The CDR3 region is CASSRNRDNQPQHF. The CDR3 region has the DNA TGTGCCAGCAGCCGGAACAGGGACAATCAGCCCCAGCATTTT. The chain combines TRBV27 with TRBJ1-5; possible D gene TRBD1, 6 bases. V lost 6 bases and J lost 3, with 12 bases in between. From germline, CDR1 is MNHEY and CDR2 SMNVEV (reference sequence). This CDR3 is built from 14 residues.

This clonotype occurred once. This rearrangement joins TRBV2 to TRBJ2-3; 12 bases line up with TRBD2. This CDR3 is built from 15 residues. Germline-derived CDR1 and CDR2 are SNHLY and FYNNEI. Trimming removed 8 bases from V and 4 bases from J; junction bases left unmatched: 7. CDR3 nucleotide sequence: TGTGCCAGCGGACTTCTAGCGGGAGGGCCAGATACGCAGTATTTT. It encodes CASGLLAGGPDTQYF.

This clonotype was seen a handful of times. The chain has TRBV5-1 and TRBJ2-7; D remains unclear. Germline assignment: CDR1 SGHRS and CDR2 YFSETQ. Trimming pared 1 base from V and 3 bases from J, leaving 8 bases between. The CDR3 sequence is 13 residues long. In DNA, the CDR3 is TGCGCCAGCAGCTTGTTGGGCGACTACGAGCAGTACTTC. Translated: CASSLLGDYEQYF.

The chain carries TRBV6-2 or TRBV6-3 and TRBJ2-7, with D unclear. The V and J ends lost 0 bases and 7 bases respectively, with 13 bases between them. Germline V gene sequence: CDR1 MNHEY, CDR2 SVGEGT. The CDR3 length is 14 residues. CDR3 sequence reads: CASSYSSGGTEQYF. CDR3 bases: TGTGCCAGCAGTTACTCGTCTGGCGGTACTGAGCAGTACTTC.

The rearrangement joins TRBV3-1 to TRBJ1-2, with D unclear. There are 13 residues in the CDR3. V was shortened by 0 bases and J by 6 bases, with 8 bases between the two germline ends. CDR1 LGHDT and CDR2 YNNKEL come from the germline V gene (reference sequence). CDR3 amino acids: CASSQEGSHGYTF. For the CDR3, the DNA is TGTGCCAGCAGCCAAGAGGGGTCGCATGGCTACACCTTC.

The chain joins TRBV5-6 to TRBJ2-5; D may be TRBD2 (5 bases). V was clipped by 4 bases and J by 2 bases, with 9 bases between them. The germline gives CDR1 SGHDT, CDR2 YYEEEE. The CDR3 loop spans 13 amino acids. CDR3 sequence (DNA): TGTGCCAGCAGCCCGGGGAGTCAAGAGACCCAGTACTTC. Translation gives CASSPGSQETQYF.

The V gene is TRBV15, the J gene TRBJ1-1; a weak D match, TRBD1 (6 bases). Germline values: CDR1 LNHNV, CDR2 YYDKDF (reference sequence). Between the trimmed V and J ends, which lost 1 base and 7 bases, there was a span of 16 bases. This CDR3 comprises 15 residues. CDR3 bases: TGTGCCACCAGCAGAGGGGACGGGGGCGGAGGTGAAGCTTTCTTT. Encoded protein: CATSRGDGGGGEAFF. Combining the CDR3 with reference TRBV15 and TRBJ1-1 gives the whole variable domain DAMVIQNPRYQVTQFGKPVTLSCSQTLNHNVMYWYQQKSSQAPKLLFHYYDKDFNNEADTPDNFQSRRPNTSFCFLDIRSPGLGDTAMYLCATSRGDGGGGEAFFGQGTRLTVV.

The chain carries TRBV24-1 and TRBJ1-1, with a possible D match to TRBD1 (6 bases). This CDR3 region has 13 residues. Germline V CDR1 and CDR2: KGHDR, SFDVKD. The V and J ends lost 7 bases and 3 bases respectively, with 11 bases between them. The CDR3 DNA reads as TGTGCCACCAGAAACAGGGTTGACACTGAAGCTTTCTTT. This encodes CATRNRVDTEAFF.

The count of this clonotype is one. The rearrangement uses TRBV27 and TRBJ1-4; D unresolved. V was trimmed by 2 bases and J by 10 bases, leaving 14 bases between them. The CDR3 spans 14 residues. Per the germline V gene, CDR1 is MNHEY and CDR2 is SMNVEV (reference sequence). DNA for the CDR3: TGTGCCAGCAGTTTACGGGCAGGAATGGGAAAACTGTTTTTT. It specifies CASSLRAGMGKLFF. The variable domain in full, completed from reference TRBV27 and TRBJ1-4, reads EAQVTQNPRYLITVTGKKLTVTCSQNMNHEYMSWYRQDPGLGLRQIYYSMNVEVTDKGDVPEGYKVSRKEKRNFPLILESPSPNQTSLYFCASSLRAGMGKLFFGSGTQLSVL.

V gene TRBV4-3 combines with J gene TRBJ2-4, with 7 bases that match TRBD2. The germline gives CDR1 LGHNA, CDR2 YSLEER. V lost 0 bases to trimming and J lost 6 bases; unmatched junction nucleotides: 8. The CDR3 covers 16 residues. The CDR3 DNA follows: TGCGCCAGCAGCCAAGAGTGGAAGCGGGACCTAAACATTCAGTACTTC. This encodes CASSQEWKRDLNIQYF.

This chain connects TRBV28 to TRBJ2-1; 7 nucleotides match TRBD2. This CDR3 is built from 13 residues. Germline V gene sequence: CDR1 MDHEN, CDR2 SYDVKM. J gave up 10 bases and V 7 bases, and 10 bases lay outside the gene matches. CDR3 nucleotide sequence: TGTGCCAGCACCCCACCCCGGGGGGAAGAGCAGTTCTTC. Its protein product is CASTPPRGEEQFF.

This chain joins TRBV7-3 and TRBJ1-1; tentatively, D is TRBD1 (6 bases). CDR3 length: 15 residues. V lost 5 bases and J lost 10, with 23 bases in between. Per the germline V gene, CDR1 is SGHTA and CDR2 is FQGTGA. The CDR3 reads CASSPRNRAQGRAFF. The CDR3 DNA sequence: TGTGCCAGCAGCCCAAGAAACAGGGCTCAAGGGAGAGCTTTCTTT. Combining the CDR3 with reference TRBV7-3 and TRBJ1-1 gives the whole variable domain GAGVSQTPSNKVTEKGKYVELRCDPISGHTALYWYRQSLGQGPEFLIYFQGTGAADDSGLPNDRFFAVRPEGSVSTLKIQRTERGDSAVYLCASSPRNRAQGRAFFGQGTRLTVV.

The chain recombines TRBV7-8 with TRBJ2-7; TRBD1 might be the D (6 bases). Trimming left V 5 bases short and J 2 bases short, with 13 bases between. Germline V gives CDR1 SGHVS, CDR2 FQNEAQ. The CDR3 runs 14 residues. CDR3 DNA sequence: TGTGCCAGCAGCCACAGGGAAGGGGCCTACGAGCAGTACTTC. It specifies CASSHREGAYEQYF.

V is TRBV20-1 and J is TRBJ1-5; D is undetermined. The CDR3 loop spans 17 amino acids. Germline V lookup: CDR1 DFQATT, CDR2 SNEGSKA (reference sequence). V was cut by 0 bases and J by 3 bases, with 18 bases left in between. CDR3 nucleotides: TGCAGTGCTAGAGATGGAGGGAAGCCGTCCCACAATCAGCCCCAGCATTTT. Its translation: CSARDGGKPSHNQPQHF.

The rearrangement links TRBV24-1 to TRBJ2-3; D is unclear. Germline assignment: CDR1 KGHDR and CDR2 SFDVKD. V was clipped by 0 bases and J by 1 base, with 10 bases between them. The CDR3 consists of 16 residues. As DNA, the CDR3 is TGTGCCACCAGTGATTTGGCATTCGGTGGCACAGATACGCAGTATTTT. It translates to CATSDLAFGGTDTQYF.

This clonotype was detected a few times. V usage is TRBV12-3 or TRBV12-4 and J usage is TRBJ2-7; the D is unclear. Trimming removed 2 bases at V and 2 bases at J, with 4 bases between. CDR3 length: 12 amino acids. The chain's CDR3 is CASSLKAYEQYF. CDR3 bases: TGTGCCAGCAGTTTAAAAGCCTACGAGCAGTACTTC.

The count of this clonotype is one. Written as DNA, the CDR3 is TGTGCCACCGCACCTCACAGGGACGGGGACCAGTACTTC. Its protein product is CATAPHRDGDQYF. The chain is built from TRBV6-5 and TRBJ2-5, with D perhaps matching TRBD1 (6 bases). The germline gives CDR1 MNHEY, CDR2 SVGAGI. The CDR3 has 13 residues. Trimming removed 10 bases at V and 10 bases at J, with 22 bases between.

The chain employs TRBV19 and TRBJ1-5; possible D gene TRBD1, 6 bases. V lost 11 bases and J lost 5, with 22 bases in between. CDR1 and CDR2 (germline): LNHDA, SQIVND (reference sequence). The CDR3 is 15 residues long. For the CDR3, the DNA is TGTGCCGCCGGGAGGGACAATGGAAGGGATCAGCCCCAGCATTTT. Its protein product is CAAGRDNGRDQPQHF.

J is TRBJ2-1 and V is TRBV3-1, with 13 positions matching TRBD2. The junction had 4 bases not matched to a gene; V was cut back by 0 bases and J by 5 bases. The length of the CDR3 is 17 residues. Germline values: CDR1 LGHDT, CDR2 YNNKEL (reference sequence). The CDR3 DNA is TGTGCCAGCAGCCAAGATGAGGGACTAGCGGGAAACAATGAGCAGTTCTTC. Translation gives CASSQDEGLAGNNEQFF.

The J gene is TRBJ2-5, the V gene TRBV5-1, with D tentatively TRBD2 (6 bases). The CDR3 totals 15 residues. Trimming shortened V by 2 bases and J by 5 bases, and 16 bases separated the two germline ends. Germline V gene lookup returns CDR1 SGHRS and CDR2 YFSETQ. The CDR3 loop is CASSLVGGTIETQYF. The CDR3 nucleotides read TGCGCCAGCAGCTTAGTTGGCGGGACGATCGAGACCCAGTACTTC.

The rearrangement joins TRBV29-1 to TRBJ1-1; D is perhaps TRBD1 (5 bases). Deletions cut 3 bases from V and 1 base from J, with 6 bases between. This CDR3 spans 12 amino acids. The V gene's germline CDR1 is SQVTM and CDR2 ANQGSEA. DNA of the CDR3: TGCAGCGTTGAGCAGGGGAACACTGAAGCTTTCTTT. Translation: CSVEQGNTEAFF.